What follows describes a single T cell receptor (beta chain). No antigen is known for it. These data belong to a study of cytomegalovirus exposure and HLA in healthy donors. Notes on the study in general: TCR beta chains numbering roughly 150 were designated cytomegalovirus-associated. There were some V segments, including TRBV6-2 and TRBV6-3, excluded as indistinguishable. An analysis that came later showed most CMV-associated TCR beta chains appearing HLA-restricted. Per a later analysis, HLA-associated TCR beta chains showed more clonal expansion than other, equally common TCR beta chains.

PCR primers comprised 60 Vbeta and 13 Jbeta primers. Some clones are missing from TCRdb's copy, which holds only in-frame ones; the method was immunoSEQ multiplex PCR. This repertoire shows roughly 200,000 clones, 77% found once; its top ten account for roughly 2.5%. The CDR3 runs 15 residues. CDR1 is MNHEY and CDR2 is SMNVEV in the germline V gene (reference sequence). Trimming left V 2 bases short and J 2 bases short, with 10 bases between. The source material was PBMCs. The origin of this receptor is a woman aged 55-69 years in good health and CMV-seropositive. This chain uses TRBV27 with TRBJ1-5; perhaps TRBD1 as D (5 bases). The CDR3 DNA reads TGTGCCAGCAGTTTAAGGGGTTTAGGCAATCAGCCCCAGCATTTT. Translated: CASSLRGLGNQPQHF.